The present entry profiles one T cell receptor (beta chain) with its context. The entry originates in a study of blood T cell repertoires in COVID-19. Study background: The United States, Italy and Spain were the sources of the acute and convalescent COVID-19 samples. PBMCs, B-cell-depleted T cells, or T cells were the source of the cDNA or gDNA that made up the material.

In the authors' methods: Cell counts per sample came from amplifying reference gene primers. Sequenced by immunoSEQ multiplex PCR; TCRdb stores in-frame clones only, minus some. V and J calls and clone size are those listed in that table; D and trimming were worked out from the DNA. Of about 90,000 clones detected, approximately 86% appear once; the ten largest clones hold 0.95% to 1.5%. Looked up from germline, CDR1 is LNHDA and CDR2 is SQIVND (reference sequence). The CDR3 covers 14 residues. Trimming removed 2 bases at V and 5 bases at J, with 10 bases between. The sample comprised peripheral blood. The source of this sequence is a man older than 75 with active or convalescent COVID-19. The V call is TRBV19, the J call TRBJ1-5; D call uncertain. CDR3 DNA sequence: TGTGCCAGTAGTATATACAGCGGGTATCAGCCCCAGCATTTT. Its translation: CASSIYSGYQPQHF.